This entry lists 23 T cell receptor beta chains sequenced from one sample in a study of beta chain features in type 1 diabetes. The investigators reverse transcribed all of the isolated RNA, so they sequenced expressed TCRB transcripts. The table came from immunoSEQ multiplex PCR; TCRdb's copy has only in-frame clones and leaves some out. The table includes almost 350,000 clones, approximately 8.2% detected once. The sequenced material came from central memory CD4+ T cells from blood. Source of these receptors: a woman aged 18-30 years in good health.

This clone showed up just a few times. The chain links TRBV5-4 to TRBJ1-2; no clear D. The ends were cut back, 4 bases at V and 0 bases at J, with 13 bases in the middle. The germline gives CDR1 SGHNT, CDR2 YYREEE (reference sequence). This CDR3 contains 15 residues. The CDR3 here is CASSQGGNANYGYTF. CDR3 nucleotides: TGTGCCAGCAGCCAAGGCGGGAATGCTAACTATGGCTACACCTTC.

As to this clone: The sample has other DNA sequences that encode this CDR3 too. This rearrangement joins TRBV20-1 to TRBJ2-3, with D unclear. The V gene lost 3 bases and the J gene lost 2 bases, with 0 bases spanning the gap. The CDR3 spans 10 residues. CDR1 is DFQATT and CDR2 is SNEGSKA in the germline V gene (reference sequence). The CDR3, as DNA: TGCAGTGCTAGCACAGATACGCAGTATTTT. Protein: CSASTDTQYF.

This chain links TRBV7-2 with TRBJ2-5; possible D gene TRBD2, 5 bases. There are 17 residues in the CDR3. Trimming shortened V by 2 bases and J by 4 bases, and 20 bases separated the two germline ends. In germline, CDR1 is SGHTA, CDR2 FQGNSA. CDR3 in DNA: TGTGCCAGCAGCTTAAACAGCGGAAGCGTTGGTGGAGAGACCCAGTACTTC. Amino acid sequence: CASSLNSGSVGGETQYF.

In this sample, this clone turned up many times. Other nucleotide sequences in the sample specify the same CDR3. The rearrangement links TRBV2 to TRBJ1-4; D uncertain. From germline, CDR1 is SNHLY and CDR2 FYNNEI. The CDR3 has 14 amino acids. V was clipped by 5 bases and J by 0 bases, with 7 bases between them. In DNA form, the CDR3 reads TGTGCCAGCAGTTACCGTACAACTAATGAAAAACTGTTTTTT. Its protein product is CASSYRTTNEKLFF.

This sequence joins TRBV28 and TRBJ1-3; 7 bases agree with TRBD1. Unmatched junction bases numbered 6, after V lost 3 bases and J lost 1 base. Germline V lookup: CDR1 MDHEN, CDR2 SYDVKM. This CDR3 region has 16 residues. CDR3 DNA: TGTGCCAGCAGTTTCATCGGACAGGAATCTGGAAACACCATATATTTT. This sequence encodes CASSFIGQESGNTIYF. Using reference TRBV28 and TRBJ1-3 for the parts outside the CDR3, the full variable domain is DVKVTQSSRYLVKRTGEKVFLECVQDMDHENMFWYRQDPGLGLRLIYFSYDVKMKEKGDIPEGYSVSREKKERFSLILESASTNQTSMYLCASSFIGQESGNTIYFGEGSWLTVV.

This clone occurred a few times. The genes are TRBV7-3 and TRBJ1-1; D is ambiguous. Germline V lookup: CDR1 SGHTA, CDR2 FQGTGA. The CDR3 runs to 13 residues. Deletions cut 5 bases from V and 3 bases from J, with 10 bases between. Written as DNA, the CDR3 is TGTGCCAGCAGCCTGTCAGCCCACACTGAAGCTTTCTTT. This codes for CASSLSAHTEAFF.

This clone has a handful of counts. CDR3 sequence: CASSRTVYEQYF. The CDR3 DNA follows: TGTGCCAGCAGCAGGACAGTCTACGAGCAGTACTTC. V gene TRBV7-9 combines with J gene TRBJ2-5; tentative D call: TRBD1 (6 bases). The J call may be incorrect, as the DNA end agrees better with TRBJ2-7. Germline CDR1 and CDR2: SEHNR and FQNEAQ (reference sequence). CDR3 size: 12 residues.

J is TRBJ2-3 and V is TRBV28; tentative D call: TRBD1 (5 bases). The CDR3 has 15 amino acids. Per germline, CDR1 MDHEN and CDR2 SYDVKM. V dropped 3 bases and J dropped 2 bases, with 12 bases sitting between them. The CDR3 region has the DNA TGTGCCAGCAGTTTTAGGGGCGAAAACACAGATACGCAGTATTTT. It specifies CASSFRGENTDTQYF.

This sequence joins TRBV4-3 and TRBJ2-1; D is tentatively TRBD1 or TRBD2 (5 bases each). Germline-derived CDR1 and CDR2 are LGHNA and YSLEER. The CDR3 has 14 amino acids. Trimming shortened V by 0 bases and J by 10 bases, and 13 bases separated the two germline ends. The CDR3 sequence is CASSQDFGADEQFF. In nucleotides, the CDR3 is TGCGCCAGCAGCCAAGATTTCGGGGCAGACGAGCAGTTCTTC.

This clone was observed a handful of times. The rearrangement joins TRBV7-2 to TRBJ2-1; TRBD1 matches 7 bases. The CDR3 has 17 residues. V dropped 5 bases and J dropped 4; count of bases not matched to a gene: 14. CDR1 is SGHTA and CDR2 is FQGNSA in the germline V gene. CDR3 sequence: CASSAIVMAGGYNEQFF. The CDR3 DNA sequence: TGTGCCAGCAGCGCAATCGTGATGGCAGGGGGTTACAATGAGCAGTTCTTC.

The table lists this clone with a few counts. This chain uses TRBV7-2 with TRBJ1-1, with D unclear. Germline-derived CDR1 and CDR2 are SGHTA and FQGNSA. The CDR3 length is 13 residues. Trimming removed 2 bases from V and 1 base from J, with 5 bases in between. Written as DNA, the CDR3 is TGTGCCAGCAGCTTACCGGAGAACACTGAAGCTTTCTTT. Amino acids: CASSLPENTEAFF.

This clone was observed a handful of times. The rearrangement links TRBV6-1 to TRBJ2-5; the D gene is possibly TRBD2 (5 bases). The CDR3 loop spans 13 amino acids. Germline V gene sequence: CDR1 MNHNS, CDR2 SASEGT. V lost 1 base and J lost 9, with 12 bases in between. The CDR3 nucleotides are TGTGCCAGCAGTGAAGGCGTAACGCGGGCCCAGTACTTC. Amino acid sequence: CASSEGVTRAQYF.

This clone has just a few counts. Here the CDR3 reads CASSQGYVGALDYSNEQFF. CDR3 sequence (DNA): TGCGCCAGCAGCCAAGGTTATGTTGGTGCCTTAGACTATTCCAATGAGCAGTTCTTC. J is TRBJ2-1 and V is TRBV4-1, with D possibly TRBD2 on 5 matching bases. This CDR3 contains 19 residues. V lost 1 base and J 6 bases, leaving 25 bases between the germline ends. Germline assignment: CDR1 MGHRA and CDR2 YSYEKL.

This clone was recorded at least ten times. The rearrangement joins TRBV7-8 to TRBJ2-1; possibly TRBD2 for D (5 bases). Trimming stripped 5 bases from V and 5 bases from J, with 13 bases between. CDR1 and CDR2 from the germline V gene are SGHVS and FQNEAQ. This CDR3 is built from 14 residues. In DNA, the CDR3 is TGTGCCAGCAGCCGAGACTATCTTGACAATGAGCAGTTCTTC. Encoded protein: CASSRDYLDNEQFF.

This clone was seen ten or more times. The chain recombines TRBV18 with TRBJ2-1, with a possible D match to TRBD1 (6 bases). The V and J ends lost 3 bases and 5 bases respectively, with 17 bases between them. Germline V lookup: CDR1 KGHSH, CDR2 LQKENI. This CDR3 comprises 16 residues. CDR3 in amino acids: CASSPPGPNRDNEQFF. CDR3 DNA: TGTGCCAGCTCACCTCCCGGACCCAACAGGGACAATGAGCAGTTCTTC.

This clone was seen repeatedly, ten times or more. Within the sample, other DNA sequences also encode this same CDR3. This sequence joins TRBV15 and TRBJ2-1; D is unclear. There are 11 residues in the CDR3. Per the germline V gene, CDR1 is LNHNV and CDR2 is YYDKDF (reference sequence). The V end lost 4 bases, the J end lost 5 bases, and 3 bases lay between the germline ends. The CDR3 coding sequence is TGTGCCACCAGCAAACACAATGAGCAGTTCTTC. This encodes CATSKHNEQFF.

Ten or more counts support this clone. The chain employs TRBV7-9 and TRBJ2-7; D gene ambiguous. The CDR3 is 13 amino acids. Germline CDR1 and CDR2: SEHNR and FQNEAQ (reference sequence). V was clipped by 1 base and J by 4 bases, with 8 bases between them. The CDR3 nucleotides are TGTGCCAGCAGCTTAGATCAAGGTTACGAGCAGTACTTC. Translation gives CASSLDQGYEQYF.

The rearrangement uses TRBV7-8 and TRBJ2-1, with 7 bases matching TRBD1. Germline CDR1 SGHVS, CDR2 FQNEAQ. Trimming took 5 bases from V and 8 from J; bases not matched to a gene: 12. The CDR3 contains 15 residues. CDR3 in amino acids: CASSLETGPTYEQFF. As DNA, the CDR3 is TGTGCCAGCAGCCTCGAGACAGGGCCCACTTATGAGCAGTTCTTC.

The chain links TRBV9 to TRBJ2-5, with a possible D match to TRBD2 (5 bases). The V and J ends lost 1 base and 3 bases respectively, with 10 bases between them. The CDR3 totals 14 residues. Germline lookup yields CDR1 SGDLS and CDR2 YYNGEE. In DNA form, the CDR3 reads TGTGCCAGCAGCGTATCTTCCGGGAAAGAGACCCAGTACTTC. It specifies CASSVSSGKETQYF. The full variable domain, its missing parts supplied by reference TRBV9 and TRBJ2-5, is DSGVTQTPKHLITATGQRVTLRCSPRSGDLSVYWYQQSLDQGLQFLIQYYNGEERAKGNILERFSAQQFPDLHSELNLSSLELGDSALYFCASSVSSGKETQYFGPGTRLLVL.

This clone was seen more than once but under ten times. This rearrangement joins TRBV5-6 to TRBJ2-5; 8 bases match TRBD1. V dropped 2 bases and J dropped 5; count of bases not matched to a gene: 5. The CDR3 loop spans 14 amino acids. Germline CDR1 is SGHDT and CDR2 is YYEEEE. The CDR3 region is CASSFYQGAETQYF. CDR3 coding DNA: TGTGCCAGCAGCTTTTACCAGGGGGCGGAGACCCAGTACTTC.

V gene TRBV6-1 combines with J gene TRBJ2-1; D remains unclear. The CDR3 is 13 residues long. With 1 base removed from V and 12 bases from J, the gap between germline ends came to 13 bases. CDR1 is MNHNS, CDR2 SASEGT, per germline. The CDR3 loop reads CASSEVTDSGQFF. CDR3 bases: TGTGCCAGCAGTGAAGTGACGGATTCTGGGCAGTTCTTC.

This clone has more than one count but fewer than ten. This chain joins TRBV5-6 and TRBJ2-5; unclear D gene. Germline V gives CDR1 SGHDT, CDR2 YYEEEE. CDR3 length equals 13 residues. V gave up 5 bases and J gave up 2 bases, with 10 bases separating them. In nucleotides, the CDR3 is TGTGCCAGCAGGCGTCCCCTTCAAGAGACCCAGTACTTC. Translated: CASRRPLQETQYF.

The chain recombines TRBV18 with TRBJ2-1; a weak D match, TRBD1 (5 bases). The CDR3 loop spans 11 amino acids. CDR1 and CDR2 from the germline V gene are KGHSH and LQKENI. Deletions cut 3 bases from V and 13 bases from J, with 10 bases between. CDR3 loop: CASSPETAQFF. The DNA of the CDR3 is TGTGCCAGCTCACCGGAGACAGCCCAGTTCTTC.